The rows below give T cell receptor beta chains drawn from one sample of a study of blood T cell repertoires in COVID-19. Measured with immunoSEQ multiplex PCR; TCRdb has only the in-frame clones, and not every one. Of 150,000 to 200,000 clones in the sample, about 92% were seen once. Sequenced: peripheral blood. These receptor sequences come from a woman aged 55-69 years with COVID-19, enrolled during active disease. Each CDR3 is given with its conserved first and last residue. The order of the fields is V gene, clone size, J gene, D gene, CDR3 protein, CDR3 DNA. The D gene is left open where the match is weak. Size values are once, few and many counts, or a class for expanded clones, and some rows have none.

TRBV5-1,-,TRBJ2-1,TRBD1,CASSQDRSYNEQFF,TGCGCCAGCAGCCAGGACAGGTCATACAATGAGCAGTTCTTC
TRBV7-9,-,TRBJ1-6,-,CASSFPPDRSSYNSPLHF,TGTGCCAGCAGCTTCCCGCCAGACAGGAGCTCCTATAATTCACCCCTCCACTTT
TRBV11-2,-,TRBJ1-1,TRBD1,CASSFGTGGTEAFF,TGTGCCAGCAGCTTTGGAACAGGGGGCACTGAAGCTTTCTTT
TRBV4-3,-,TRBJ1-3,-,CASSQAAGAGNTIYF,TGCGCCAGCAGCCAAGCGGCAGGGGCTGGAAACACCATATATTTT
TRBV6-5,-,TRBJ1-3,TRBD1,CASRNRGENTIYF,TGTGCCAGCAGAAACAGGGGGGAAAACACCATATATTTT
TRBV7-3,-,TRBJ1-4,-,CASSPTGSLFF,TGTGCCAGCAGCCCTACAGGATCACTGTTTTTT
TRBV4-3,once,TRBJ1-3,-,CASSQDEGSGNTIYF,TGCGCCAGCAGCCAAGATGAGGGATCTGGAAACACCATATATTTT
TRBV11-2,-,TRBJ1-1,-,CASSLIFTGEAFF,TGTGCCAGCAGCTTGATTTTTACGGGGGAAGCTTTCTTT
TRBV15,-,TRBJ1-1,-,CATSRDLQSGAFF,TGTGCCACCAGCAGAGATTTACAGAGTGGTGCTTTCTTT
TRBV6-2/TRBV6-3,-,TRBJ1-4,TRBD1,CASSIQGIDEKLFF,TGTGCCAGCAGTATACAGGGGATAGACGAAAAACTGTTTTTT
TRBV18,-,TRBJ1-1,-,CASSPGAQGLVGNTEAFF,TGTGCCAGCTCACCGGGCGCACAGGGATTAGTCGGGAACACTGAAGCTTTCTTT
TRBV6-4,-,TRBJ1-6,-,CASSTEGGSPLHF,TGTGCCAGCTCCACCGAAGGGGGATCACCCCTCCACTTT
TRBV7-9,once,TRBJ1-2,-,CASSLLKAAGEGYTF,TGTGCCAGCAGCTTATTGAAGGCGGCAGGGGAAGGCTACACCTTC
TRBV6-2/TRBV6-3,-,TRBJ1-5,-,CASSPYRGTSNQPQHF,TGTGCCAGCAGCCCTTACCGGGGGACGAGCAATCAGCCCCAGCATTTT
TRBV9,-,TRBJ1-5,TRBD1,CASSPGQGAINQPQHF,TGTGCCAGCAGCCCGGGACAGGGGGCTATTAATCAGCCCCAGCATTTT
TRBV4-3,-,TRBJ2-7,-,CASSQLQGVTYEQYF,TGCGCCAGCAGCCAACTTCAGGGTGTAACCTACGAGCAGTACTTC
TRBV1,-,TRBJ2-7,-,CTSSRFGARYF,TGCACCAGCAGCCGCTTTGGGGCCCGATACTTC
TRBV5-1,-,TRBJ1-4,TRBD1,CASSFGDRANEKLFF,TGCGCCAGCAGCTTTGGGGACAGGGCTAATGAAAAACTGTTTTTT
TRBV9,-,TRBJ2-1,-,CASSKEGGLYGEQFF,TGTGCCAGCAGCAAGGAGGGGGGGCTGTACGGTGAGCAGTTCTTC
TRBV4-1,few,TRBJ2-1,TRBD2,CASSQDLTSGGFYNEQFF,TGCGCCAGCAGCCAAGATCTAACTAGCGGGGGGTTCTACAATGAGCAGTTCTTC
TRBV4-1,-,TRBJ2-7,-,CASSQEQGVFIEQYF,TGCGCCAGCAGCCAGGAACAGGGAGTATTCATCGAGCAGTACTTC
TRBV18,-,TRBJ1-3,TRBD1,CASSRTGSGNTIYF,TGTGCCAGCTCACGGACAGGGTCTGGAAACACCATATATTTT
TRBV2,-,TRBJ1-2,-,CASSARNYGYTF,TGTGCCAGCAGTGCACGGAACTATGGCTACACCTTC
TRBV19,-,TRBJ1-1,TRBD1,CASSTDRANTEAFF,TGTGCCAGTAGTACGGACAGGGCAAACACTGAAGCTTTCTTT
TRBV6-1,-,TRBJ1-2,-,CASSEVQGYGYTF,TGTGCCAGCAGTGAGGTTCAGGGATATGGCTACACCTTC
TRBV19,-,TRBJ1-5,TRBD1,CASSATGTGNQPQHF,TGTGCCAGTAGTGCCACCGGGACAGGGAATCAGCCCCAGCATTTT
TRBV18,-,TRBJ2-3,-,CASSPDREDTQYF,TGTGCCAGCTCGCCGGACCGGGAAGATACGCAGTATTTT
TRBV18,-,TRBJ1-1,-,CASSPAEGFEAFF,TGTGCCAGCTCACCGGCCGAGGGTTTTGAAGCTTTCTTT
TRBV18,-,TRBJ1-6,-,CASSPRDIGSPLHF,TGTGCCAGCTCTCCCCGGGACATCGGTTCACCCCTCCACTTT
TRBV4-1,-,TRBJ1-5,TRBD1,CASSQVGTANQPQHF,TGCGCCAGCAGCCAAGTGGGGACAGCAAATCAGCCCCAGCATTTT
TRBV5-1,-,TRBJ1-3,-,CASRQEAHSGNTIYF,TGCGCCAGCAGGCAGGAGGCCCACTCTGGAAACACCATATATTTT
TRBV9,-,TRBJ1-2,-,CASSPPHGVGGYTF,TGTGCCAGCAGCCCCCCGCACGGGGTTGGGGGCTACACCTTC
TRBV7-9,-,TRBJ1-5,TRBD1,CASSADRGLNSNQPQHF,TGTGCCAGCAGCGCGGACAGGGGGCTCAATAGCAATCAGCCCCAGCATTTT
TRBV10-3,once,TRBJ1-2,TRBD1,CAISGTGGSYGYTF,TGTGCCATCAGCGGGACAGGGGGCAGCTATGGCTACACCTTC
TRBV12-5,-,TRBJ1-2,TRBD1,CASGLATGNYGYTF,TGTGCTAGTGGTTTGGCGACAGGGAACTATGGCTACACCTTC
TRBV10-3,-,TRBJ1-2,TRBD1,CAINKRDPGQGASARGYTF,TGTGCCATCAACAAAAGGGACCCGGGACAGGGGGCGTCGGCGCGAGGCTACACCTTC
TRBV19,-,TRBJ2-7,-,CATAPRSSYEQYF,TGTGCCACCGCTCCGAGGAGCTCCTACGAGCAGTACTTC
TRBV15,-,TRBJ1-6,-,CATRSGNNSPLHF,TGTGCCACCAGAAGCGGGAATAATTCACCCCTCCACTTT
TRBV7-2,-,TRBJ1-4,-,CASSLRGRDEKLFF,TGTGCCAGCAGCTTGAGAGGGAGAGATGAAAAACTGTTTTTT
TRBV11-2,-,TRBJ1-1,TRBD1,CASRTGGGTEAFF,TGTGCCAGTAGGACAGGGGGGGGCACTGAAGCTTTCTTT
TRBV6-5,-,TRBJ1-3,-,CASSTDKGPGNTIYF,TGTGCCAGCAGTACGGATAAGGGGCCTGGAAACACCATATATTTT
TRBV7-6,-,TRBJ2-1,TRBD1,CASSHEQGERGNEQFF,TGTGCCAGCAGCCATGAACAGGGGGAACGAGGCAATGAGCAGTTCTTC
TRBV7-2,once,TRBJ1-4,TRBD1,CASSLMTGNVEKLFF,TGTGCCAGCAGCTTAATGACAGGGAATGTTGAAAAACTGTTTTTT
TRBV9,-,TRBJ2-1,-,CASSVDFGPRQFF,TGTGCCAGCAGCGTAGATTTTGGGCCACGGCAGTTCTTC
TRBV19,-,TRBJ1-1,-,CASSMGTLNTEAFF,TGTGCCAGTAGTATGGGGACACTGAACACTGAAGCTTTCTTT
TRBV5-1,-,TRBJ1-1,-,CASSLAAGMNTEAFF,TGCGCCAGCAGCTTGGCCGCAGGGATGAACACTGAAGCTTTCTTT
TRBV30,-,TRBJ2-5,TRBD2,CAWSVRGGAGETQYF,TGTGCCTGGAGTGTACGCGGGGGGGCCGGGGAGACCCAGTACTTC
TRBV7-8,-,TRBJ1-4,TRBD1,CASSPGTVREKLFF,TGTGCCAGCAGCCCCGGGACAGTCAGGGAAAAACTGTTTTTT
TRBV19,-,TRBJ1-4,TRBD1,CASKQTGVIEKLFF,TGTGCCAGTAAGCAGACAGGGGTAATCGAAAAACTGTTTTTT
TRBV19,-,TRBJ1-2,TRBD1,CASRKMGQGYTF,TGTGCCAGTCGGAAGATGGGACAGGGCTACACCTTC
TRBV27,-,TRBJ1-1,TRBD1,CASSFRGQPEAFF,TGTGCCAGCAGTTTCCGGGGACAGCCTGAAGCTTTCTTT
TRBV6-6,-,TRBJ1-5,-,CASSAHGYQPQHF,TGTGCCAGCAGTGCCCACGGTTACCAGCCCCAGCATTTT
TRBV7-9,-,TRBJ2-7,-,CASSFFEGEQYF,TGTGCCAGCAGCTTTTTCGAGGGCGAGCAGTACTTC
TRBV15,-,TRBJ2-7,TRBD1,CATSAGQGRGNEQYF,TGTGCCACCAGCGCGGGACAGGGGAGAGGAAACGAGCAGTACTTC